This entry describes one T cell receptor (beta chain). Time point meaning: after dendritic cell vaccination, including at tumor progression/relapse. These data are taken from a study of glioma-infiltrating T cells after dendritic cell vaccination. Study background: Autologous tumor lysate-pulsed dendritic cell vaccination was given between about 2002 and 2013. Three intradermal dendritic cell vaccine injections were given every two weeks.

Up to 2 ug genomic DNA was used for TCRB CDR3 amplification. Primers: 60 V beta forward and 13 J beta reverse. Generated by immunoSEQ multiplex PCR, the TCRdb table keeps only in-frame clones and is missing some. The sample holds about 65,000 clones, approximately 86% seen once. The sequence came from a human donor with glioblastoma. This sample comprised blood, obtained after dendritic cell vaccination.

As DNA, the CDR3 is TGTGCCTGGACTGGGGGCCACACTGAAGCTTTCTTT. Its translation is CAWTGGHTEAFF. The chain carries TRBV30 and TRBJ1-1, with D perhaps TRBD1 (6 bases). Deletions cut 4 bases from V and 3 bases from J, with 9 bases between. The CDR3 is 12 residues long. Germline V gene sequence: CDR1 GTSNPN, CDR2 SVGIG (reference sequence).